This T cell receptor (beta chain) stems from a study of blood T cell repertoires in COVID-19. Study information: Samples of COVID-19 (acute and convalescent) were obtained from the United States, Italy and Spain. The analysed material was cDNA or gDNA that came from T cells, B-cell-depleted T cells, or PBMCs.

The data were produced by immunoSEQ multiplex PCR, yet TCRdb's version contains in-frame clones alone and is incomplete. The table has about 320,000 clones, 86% seen once. Germline CDR1 is SNHLY and CDR2 is FYNNEI. J gave up 8 bases and V 0 bases, and 9 bases lay outside the gene matches. The CDR3 extends over 16 amino acids. Living in 20 to 30 US areas, the participants were between about 18 and 90 years of age. Participants were placed into cohorts based on the clinical history they reported. The source material was PBMCs or T cells enriched from blood (not recorded which). The sequence derives from a woman younger than 30 who had recovered from COVID-19. The chain combines TRBV2 with TRBJ1-4; 7 bases map to TRBD1. This CDR3 reads CASSEAQGGSREKLFF. CDR3 bases: TGTGCCAGCAGTGAAGCTCAAGGGGGCTCCCGAGAAAAACTGTTTTTT.